The source of this TCR beta chain is a study of blood T cell repertoires in COVID-19. Some clones are missing from TCRdb's copy, which holds only in-frame ones; the method was immunoSEQ multiplex PCR. The table has about 400,000 clones, 70% to 90% seen once. This CDR3 has 13 residues. The ends were cut back, 6 bases at V and 2 bases at J, with 10 bases in the middle. Germline lookup yields CDR1 MNHEY and CDR2 SVGAGI. The clonotype was recovered from a man aged 40-55 years in a cohort exposed to, infected with or recovered from COVID-19 (not recorded which). J is TRBJ1-2 and V is TRBV6-5; no definite D call. Sequencing input: PBMCs or T cells enriched from blood (not recorded which). CDR3 DNA: TGTGCCAGCAGAGAGGATATGAACTATGGCTACACCTTC. Translation: CASREDMNYGYTF.